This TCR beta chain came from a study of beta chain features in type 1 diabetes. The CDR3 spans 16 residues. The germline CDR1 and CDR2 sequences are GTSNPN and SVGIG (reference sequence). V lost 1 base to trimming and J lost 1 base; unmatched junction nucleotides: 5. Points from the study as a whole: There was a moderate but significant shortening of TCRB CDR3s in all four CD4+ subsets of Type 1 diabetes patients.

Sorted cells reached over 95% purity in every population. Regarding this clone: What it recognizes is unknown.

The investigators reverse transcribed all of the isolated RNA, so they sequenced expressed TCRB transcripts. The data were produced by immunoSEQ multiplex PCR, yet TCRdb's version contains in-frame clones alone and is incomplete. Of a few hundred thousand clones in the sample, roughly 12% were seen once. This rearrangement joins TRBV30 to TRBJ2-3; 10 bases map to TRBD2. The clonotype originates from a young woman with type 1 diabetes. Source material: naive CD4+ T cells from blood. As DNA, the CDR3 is TGTGCCTGGAGTGGGGGGCTAGCGGGAGGCACAGATACGCAGTATTTT. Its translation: CAWSGGLAGGTDTQYF.